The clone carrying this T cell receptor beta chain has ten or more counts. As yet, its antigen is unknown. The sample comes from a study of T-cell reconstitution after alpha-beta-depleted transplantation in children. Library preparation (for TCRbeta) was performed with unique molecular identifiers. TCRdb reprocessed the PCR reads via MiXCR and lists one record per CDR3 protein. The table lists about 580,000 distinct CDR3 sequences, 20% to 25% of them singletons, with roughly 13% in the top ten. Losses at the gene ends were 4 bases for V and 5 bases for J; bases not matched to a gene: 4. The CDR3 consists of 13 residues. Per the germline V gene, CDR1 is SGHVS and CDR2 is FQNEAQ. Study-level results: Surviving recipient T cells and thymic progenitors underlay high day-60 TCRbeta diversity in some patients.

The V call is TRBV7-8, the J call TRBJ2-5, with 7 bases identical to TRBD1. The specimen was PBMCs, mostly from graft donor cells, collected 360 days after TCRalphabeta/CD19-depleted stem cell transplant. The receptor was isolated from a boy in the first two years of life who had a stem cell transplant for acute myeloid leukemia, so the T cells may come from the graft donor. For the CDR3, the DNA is TGTGCCAGCAGCTCCGACAGGGTCGAGACCCAGTACTTC. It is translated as CASSSDRVETQYF.